This T cell receptor beta chain came from a study of cytomegalovirus exposure and HLA in healthy donors. Study outcomes and limitations: In vitro testing confirmed a few CMV-associated chains as specific for CMV antigens. According to the study, 150 to 200 TCR beta chains were cytomegalovirus-associated.

To note about this clone: Its antigen remains unidentified.

Germline lookup yields CDR1 SGHNT and CDR2 YYREEE (reference sequence). Unmatched junction bases numbered 9, after V lost 4 bases and J lost 5 bases. The CDR3 contains 17 residues. Amplification used 60 Vbeta primers and 13 Jbeta primers. Using immunoSEQ multiplex PCR, the repertoire was profiled, and TCRdb retains in-frame clones only, with some absent. The sample includes more than 150,000 clones, more than 75% of them seen just once. This chain joins TRBV5-4 and TRBJ2-2, with 12 positions matching TRBD2. This clonotype originated in a woman aged 30 to 39 in good health and CMV-seropositive. The sample was PBMCs. CDR3 residues: CASSAPTSGGLTGELFF. In nucleotides, the CDR3 is TGTGCCAGCAGCGCCCCGACTAGCGGGGGCCTGACCGGGGAGCTGTTTTTT. The complete variable domain, with remaining parts taken from reference TRBV5-4 and TRBJ2-2, reads ETGVTQSPTHLIKTRGQQVTLRCSSQSGHNTVSWYQQALGQGPQFIFQYYREEENGRGNFPPRFSGLQFPNYSSELNVNALELDDSALYLCASSAPTSGGLTGELFFGEGSRLTVL.